The 21 T cell receptor beta chains given below trace back to one sample, sequenced in a study of T cells in Graves' hyperthyroidism and ophthalmopathy. TCR beta CDR3 regions were amplified from RNA. In the first-round RT-PCR of the TCR CDR3, the HTBI primer set was used. TCRdb independently ran MiXCR on the multiplex PCR reads; one entry per CDR3 protein. The sample lists approximately 600,000 distinct CDR3 sequences; under 20% were seen once. Sequenced sample: blood. These TCRs come from a woman aged 30 to 39 with Graves' hyperthyroidism.

This clonotype was observed a few times. V is TRBV19 and J is TRBJ1-5; tentative D call: TRBD1 (6 bases). Germline assignment: CDR1 LNHDA and CDR2 SQIVND (reference sequence). V dropped 8 bases and J dropped 3 bases, with 8 bases sitting between them. The CDR3 loop spans 12 amino acids. CDR3 loop: CASGQYNQPQHF. In DNA, the CDR3 is TGTGCCAGTGGACAGTACAATCAGCCCCAGCATTTT. The full variable domain, in which reference TRBV19 and TRBJ1-5 provide the parts outside the CDR3, is DGGITQSPKYLFRKEGQNVTLSCEQNLNHDAMYWYRQDPGQGLRLIYYSQIVNDFQKGDIAEGYSVSREKKESFPLTVTSAQKNPTAFYLCASGQYNQPQHFGDGTRLSIL.

The chain carries TRBV7-9 and TRBJ2-1; 7 nucleotides align to TRBD2. CDR1 and CDR2 (germline): SEHNR, FQNEAQ (reference sequence). The CDR3 spans 15 residues. V dropped 2 bases and J dropped 5; count of bases not matched to a gene: 6. The CDR3 DNA follows: TGTGCCAGCAGCTTACTTGGGGGAGGGAACAATGAGCAGTTCTTC. This sequence encodes CASSLLGGGNNEQFF.

This clonotype showed up many times. The V gene is TRBV5-1, the J gene TRBJ2-1, with D uncertain. CDR1 and CDR2 from the germline V gene are SGHRS and YFSETQ. The CDR3 sequence is 13 residues long. Deletions cut 7 bases from V and 8 bases from J, with 16 bases between. The CDR3 sequence is CASSGEPGYEQFF. In DNA, the CDR3 is TGCGCCAGCTCTGGTGAGCCCGGGTATGAGCAGTTCTTC.

This clonotype was observed at least ten times. The rearrangement joins TRBV20-1 to TRBJ1-5; D ambiguous. The CDR3 length is 15 residues. CDR1 is DFQATT, CDR2 SNEGSKA, per germline (reference sequence). Trimming took off 5 bases at V and 2 bases at J, with 16 bases between the two ends. The CDR3 nucleotides read TGCAGTGCTCATAAACAGAGTCCCGGCAATCAGCCCCAGCATTTT. Translating gives CSAHKQSPGNQPQHF.

This rearrangement joins TRBV6-2 or TRBV6-3 to TRBJ2-7; tentatively, D is TRBD1 or TRBD2 (5 bases each). The CDR3 has 15 residues. CDR1 is MNHEY and CDR2 is SVGEGT in the germline V gene. V was trimmed by 7 bases and J by 3 bases, leaving 19 bases between them. In DNA form, the CDR3 reads TGTGCCAGCACAGATCCGGGACGTCGATTCTACGAGCAGTACTTC. Residues: CASTDPGRRFYEQYF.

This clonotype was found many times. The CDR3: CASSLLKASGTPTKETQYF. In nucleotides, the CDR3 is TGTGCCAGCAGTTTATTAAAGGCTAGCGGGACCCCTACTAAAGAGACCCAGTACTTC. The chain links TRBV27 to TRBJ2-5; 9 bases match TRBD2. Trimming removed 1 base from V and 3 bases from J; junction bases left unmatched: 15. Germline CDR1 MNHEY, CDR2 SMNVEV (reference sequence). This CDR3 is 19 amino acids long.

This clonotype was found many times. The CDR3 region is CASSLLGDRNEQYF. CDR3 DNA sequence: TGTGCCAGCAGTTTATTAGGGGACAGGAACGAGCAGTACTTC. The chain links TRBV27 to TRBJ2-7; TRBD1 matches 8 bases. CDR1 is MNHEY and CDR2 is SMNVEV in the germline V gene (reference sequence). The J segment lost 5 bases and the V segment lost 1 base, leaving 4 bases of the junction unmatched. CDR3 length: 14 amino acids.

This clonotype has a count of ten or more. This chain joins TRBV2 and TRBJ1-6, with D possibly TRBD1 on 5 matching bases. The ends were cut back, 6 bases at V and 7 bases at J, with 19 bases in the middle. The CDR3 sequence is 16 residues long. Germline CDR1 is SNHLY and CDR2 is FYNNEI. DNA for the CDR3: TGTGCCAGCAGACAAGAAAGGGGTCGGTCGAATTCACCCCTCCACTTT. This codes for CASRQERGRSNSPLHF.

This clonotype was seen many times. The chain combines TRBV10-3 with TRBJ1-1; TRBD1 aligns across 9 bases. V was pared by 0 bases and J by 6 bases, with 5 bases of the junction left unmatched. Germline loops: CDR1 ENHRY, CDR2 SYGVKD. CDR3 size: 15 residues. For the CDR3, the DNA is TGTGCCATCAGTGAGTCACAGGGGGCTTCTGCTGAAGCTTTCTTT. It is translated as CAISESQGASAEAFF.

This clonotype was seen at least ten times. V and J are TRBV6-2 or TRBV6-3 and TRBJ2-3; D is perhaps TRBD1 (5 bases). Germline CDR1 and CDR2: MNHEY and SVGEGT. The V and J ends lost 8 bases and 2 bases respectively, with 11 bases between them. This CDR3 comprises 13 residues. CDR3 coding DNA: TGTGCCAGCGGACGACAGTTCACAGATACGCAGTATTTT. Its translation: CASGRQFTDTQYF.

The chain uses TRBV29-1 and TRBJ2-1; 14 bases match TRBD2. There are 15 residues in the CDR3. V shed 6 bases and J 3 bases; nucleotides not matched to a gene: 4. Germline V CDR1 and CDR2: SQVTM, ANQGSEA. CDR3 sequence (DNA): TGCAGCGTGGAGGGACTAGCGGGGGACTACAATGAGCAGTTCTTC. Amino acid sequence: CSVEGLAGDYNEQFF.

Many counts were recorded for this clonotype. This chain connects TRBV27 to TRBJ2-7; D could derive from TRBD1 or TRBD2 (5 bases each). There are 16 residues in the CDR3. The V and J ends lost 5 bases and 2 bases respectively, with 19 bases between them. Germline V gene sequence: CDR1 MNHEY, CDR2 SMNVEV (reference sequence). CDR3 bases: TGTGCCAGCAGTCTCCTCGGGGCCCCCGAGCCCTACGAGCAGTACTTC. The encoded protein is CASSLLGAPEPYEQYF.

There are a few counts of this clonotype. This rearrangement joins TRBV7-2 to TRBJ1-6; 11 bases agree with TRBD1. CDR1 is SGHTA and CDR2 is FQGNSA in the germline V gene. Trimming removed 5 bases from V and 8 bases from J; junction bases left unmatched: 14. This CDR3 spans 18 amino acids. The CDR3 reads CASSPAGTGGFGDSPLHF. The CDR3 DNA is TGTGCCAGCAGCCCAGCCGGGACAGGGGGATTCGGGGATTCACCCCTCCACTTT.

This clonotype was seen more than once but under ten times. Here the CDR3 DNA reads TGTGCCAGCAGTGGGAGACAGAACACAGATACGCAGTATTTT. This translates into CASSGRQNTDTQYF. The chain links TRBV2 to TRBJ2-3, with a tentative D call TRBD1 (5 bases). The CDR3 is made up of 14 amino acids. Germline loops: CDR1 SNHLY, CDR2 FYNNEI. The V end lost 4 bases, the J end lost 2 bases, and 10 bases lay between the germline ends.

This clonotype appeared many times. The chain links TRBV12-3 or TRBV12-4 to TRBJ2-7, with 10 bases aligning to TRBD2. The CDR3 runs to 13 residues. The V and J ends lost 5 bases and 7 bases, in that order; junction bases with no gene match: 5. CDR3 coding DNA: TGTGCCAGCAGTCCTAGCGGGAGTAGGGAGCAGTACTTC. It specifies CASSPSGSREQYF.

The rearrangement joins TRBV20-1 to TRBJ2-3; 8 bases fit TRBD2. The J segment lost 4 bases and the V segment lost 6 bases, leaving 6 bases of the junction unmatched. Germline CDR1 is DFQATT and CDR2 is SNEGSKA (reference sequence). This CDR3 comprises 13 residues. The DNA of the CDR3 is TGCAGTGCCCCCGGACTAGCTGCAGATACGCAGTATTTT. Its translation is CSAPGLAADTQYF.

V gene TRBV19 combines with J gene TRBJ2-1; TRBD2 might be the D (6 bases). Trimming cost V 7 bases and J 2 bases, with 15 bases left between them. CDR3 size: 15 residues. The germline V gene encodes CDR1 LNHDA and CDR2 SQIVND (reference sequence). The CDR3 here is CASKGGKVTYNEQFF. CDR3 nucleotides: TGTGCCAGTAAGGGCGGGAAAGTCACCTACAATGAGCAGTTCTTC.

This clonotype has at least ten counts. The V call is TRBV20-1, the J call TRBJ2-3, with a possible D match to TRBD2 (6 bases). Germline V gene data show CDR1 as DFQATT and CDR2 as SNEGSKA (reference sequence). This CDR3 is built from 15 residues. The V end lost 2 bases, the J end lost 1 base, and 13 bases lay between the germline ends. CDR3 DNA sequence: TGCAGTGCTAGAAAGGGCGGGATCCGCACAGATACGCAGTATTTT. It is translated as CSARKGGIRTDTQYF.

In its sample, this clonotype was seen many times. The J gene is TRBJ2-7, the V gene TRBV7-2; TRBD1 matches at 7 bases. Trimming at V came to 5 bases and at J to 3 bases, leaving 7 bases not matched to a gene. Germline CDR1 reads SGHTA; CDR2 reads FQGNSA. CDR3 length equals 14 residues. The CDR3 sequence: CASSASTGYYEQYF. DNA for the CDR3: TGTGCCAGCAGCGCTTCGACAGGGTACTACGAGCAGTACTTC.

This chain connects TRBV10-3 to TRBJ2-7; 9 bases map to TRBD1. In germline, CDR1 is ENHRY, CDR2 SYGVKD. The CDR3 extends over 14 amino acids. The V gene end was trimmed by 0 bases and the J gene end by 3 bases; junction bases not matched to a gene: 0. The CDR3 is CAISESDRGYEQYF. In DNA, the CDR3 is TGTGCCATCAGTGAGTCGGACAGGGGCTACGAGCAGTACTTC.

The chain is built from TRBV30 and TRBJ2-2; 14 bases are a match to TRBD2. The CDR3 has 19 residues. CDR1 GTSNPN and CDR2 SVGIG come from the germline V gene (reference sequence). The ends lost 3 bases at V and 6 bases at J; junction bases unmatched: 15. The CDR3 region is CAWRRSRPGTSGRAGELFF. As DNA, the CDR3 is TGTGCCTGGAGGAGAAGCCGCCCCGGGACTAGCGGGAGAGCCGGGGAGCTGTTTTTT. The full variable domain, its missing parts supplied by reference TRBV30 and TRBJ2-2, is SQTIHQWPATLVQPVGSPLSLECTVEGTSNPNLYWYRQAAGRGLQLLFYSVGIGQISSEVPQNLSASRPQDRQFILSSKKLLLSDSGFYLCAWRRSRPGTSGRAGELFFGEGSRLTVL.